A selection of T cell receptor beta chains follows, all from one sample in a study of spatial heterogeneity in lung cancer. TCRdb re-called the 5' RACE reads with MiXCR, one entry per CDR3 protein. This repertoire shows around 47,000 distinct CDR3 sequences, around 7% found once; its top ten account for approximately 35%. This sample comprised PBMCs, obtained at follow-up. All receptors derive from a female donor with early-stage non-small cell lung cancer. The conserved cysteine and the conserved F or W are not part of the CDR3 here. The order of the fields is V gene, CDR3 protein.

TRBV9 ASSVGTGDNIY
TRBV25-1 ASSDRGGLAKNIQY
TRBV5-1 ASSLGGMNEQF
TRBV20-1 SARMVAGDSYEQY
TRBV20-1 SAREDSRETQY
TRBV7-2 ASSFQGGAETQY
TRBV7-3 ASSLDLLPYNEQF
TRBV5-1 ASSFAGGETQY
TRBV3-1 ASSQELARSSYNEQF
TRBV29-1 SAGGGVLMNTEAF
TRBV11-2 ASSLVQGLTEAF
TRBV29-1 SVSGQGVYEQY
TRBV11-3 ASSLMGPTDTQY
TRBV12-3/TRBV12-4 ASSLGNEQF
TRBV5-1 ASSAGRGGETQY
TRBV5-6 ASSLGQANSPLH
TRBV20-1 SAREDLYTEAF
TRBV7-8 ASSMGLAGTATQY
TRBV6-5 ASSVGQVNTGELF
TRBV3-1 ASSQAPGGERETQY
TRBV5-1 ASSWGRSTNEKLF
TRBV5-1 ASSLPTGGTEAF
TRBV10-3 AISESIGGERPQH
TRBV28 ASSFSRGGYEQY
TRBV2 ASSEGDGEKLF
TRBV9 ASSVYSGTAMNTEAF
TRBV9 ASSVEDLGVEQY
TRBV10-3 AIRRTSEEETQY
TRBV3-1 ASSSGGDQPQH
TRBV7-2 ASSKRGAYEQY
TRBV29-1 SVGAQGASGYT
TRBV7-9 ASSGWFWYT
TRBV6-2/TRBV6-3 ASSYGGTYEQY
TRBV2 ASNTGGMNTEAF
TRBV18 ASSLTTGVHEQY
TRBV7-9 ASSLGGWNTEAF
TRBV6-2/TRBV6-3 ASSYGNSPLH
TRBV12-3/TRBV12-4 ASSLGNGGGYT
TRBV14 ASSPYRGLNIAF
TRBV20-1 SARARGVNTGELF
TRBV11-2 ASSLARQETQY
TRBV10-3 AISRGSQETQY
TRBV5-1 ASRRTGSTTNTGELF
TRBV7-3 ASSLMGQGTEQY
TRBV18 ASSPLPQYNEQF
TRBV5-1 ASSTPTPGLAGSPSYEQY
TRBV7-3 ASSPSTGNTEAF
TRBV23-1 ASSRRRANPTDTQY
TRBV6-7 ASNLRQSTYEQY
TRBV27 ASHSPASGANVLT
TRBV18 ASSPTKTPVGTGELF
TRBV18 ASSPGLPHGEQF
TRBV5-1 ASSFLPREPQH
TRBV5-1 ASSPGQGRTGELF
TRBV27 ATATGSGYT
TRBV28 ASSSPETRSYNEQF
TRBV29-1 SVNRDGNYGYT
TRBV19 ASSSTGLVPRSDNYGYT
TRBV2 ASREGPGGEAF
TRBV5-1 ASSLGGTADSPLH